This T cell receptor beta chain was sequenced for a study of siplizumab effects on memory and regulatory T cells. Overall study findings and caveats: A naive or memory phenotype could not be assigned to roughly 80-97% of the proliferating CD4+ or CD8+ clones. Few alloreactive clones mapped to unstimulated subsets.

The V and J ends lost 2 bases and 5 bases respectively, with 3 bases between them. This CDR3 comprises 11 residues. Germline CDR1 and CDR2: MNHNS and SASEGT. In regard to this clone: Antigen unknown.

Every sample had approximately 10^5 of its TCR templates assayed. TCRdb keeps only in-frame clones here, not all; method: immunoSEQ multiplex PCR. The sample yields some 100,000 clones, about 91% seen once. Material for sequencing was Tregs sorted from blood. The gene calls are TRBV6-1 and TRBJ2-5; D unclear. The clonotype comes from a human donor in good health. CDR3 sequence: CASSEIETQYF. The CDR3 DNA follows: TGTGCCAGCAGTGAAATTGAGACCCAGTACTTC.